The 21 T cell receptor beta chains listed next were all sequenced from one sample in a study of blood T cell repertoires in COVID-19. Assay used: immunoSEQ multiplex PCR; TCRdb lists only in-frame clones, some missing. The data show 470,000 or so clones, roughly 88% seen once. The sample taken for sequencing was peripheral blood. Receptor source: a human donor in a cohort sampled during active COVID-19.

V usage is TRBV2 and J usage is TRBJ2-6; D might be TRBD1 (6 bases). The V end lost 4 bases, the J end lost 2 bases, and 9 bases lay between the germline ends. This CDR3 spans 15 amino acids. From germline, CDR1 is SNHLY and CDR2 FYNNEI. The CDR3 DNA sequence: TGTGCCAGCAGTGGGTCAGGGGCTGGGGCCAACGTCCTGACTTTC. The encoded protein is CASSGSGAGANVLTF.

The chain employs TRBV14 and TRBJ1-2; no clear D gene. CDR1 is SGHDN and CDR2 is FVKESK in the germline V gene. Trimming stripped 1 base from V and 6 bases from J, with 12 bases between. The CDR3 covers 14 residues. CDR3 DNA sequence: TGTGCCAGCAGCCAAGCCGGAGGTTGGGATGGCTACACCTTC. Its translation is CASSQAGGWDGYTF.

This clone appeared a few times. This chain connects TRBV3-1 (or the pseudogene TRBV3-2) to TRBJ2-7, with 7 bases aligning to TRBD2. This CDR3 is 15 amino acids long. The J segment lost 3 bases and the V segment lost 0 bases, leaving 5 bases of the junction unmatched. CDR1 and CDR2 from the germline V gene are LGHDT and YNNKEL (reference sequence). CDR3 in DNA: TGTGCCAGCAGCCAAGATTACGGGAGGCTCTACGAGCAGTACTTC. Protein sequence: CASSQDYGRLYEQYF.

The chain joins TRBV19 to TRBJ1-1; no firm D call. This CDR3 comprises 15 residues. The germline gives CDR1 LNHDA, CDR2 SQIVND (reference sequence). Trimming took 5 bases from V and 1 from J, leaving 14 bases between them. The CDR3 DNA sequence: TGTGCCAGTAGTTCATACGCCGGGAAGAACACTGAAGCTTTCTTT. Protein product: CASSSYAGKNTEAFF.

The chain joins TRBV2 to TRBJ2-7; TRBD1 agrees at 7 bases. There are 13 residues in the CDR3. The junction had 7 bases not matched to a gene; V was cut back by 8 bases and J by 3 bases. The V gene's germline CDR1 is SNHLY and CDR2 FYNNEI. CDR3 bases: TGTGCCAGCTTACGTGGGGACAGCTACGAGCAGTACTTC. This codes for CASLRGDSYEQYF.

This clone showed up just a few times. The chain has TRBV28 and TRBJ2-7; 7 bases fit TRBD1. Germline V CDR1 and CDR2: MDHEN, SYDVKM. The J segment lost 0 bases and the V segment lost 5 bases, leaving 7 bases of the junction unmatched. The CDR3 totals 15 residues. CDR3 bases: TGTGCCAGCAGTATGGACAGGTTTAGCTCCTACGAGCAGTACTTC. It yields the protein CASSMDRFSSYEQYF.

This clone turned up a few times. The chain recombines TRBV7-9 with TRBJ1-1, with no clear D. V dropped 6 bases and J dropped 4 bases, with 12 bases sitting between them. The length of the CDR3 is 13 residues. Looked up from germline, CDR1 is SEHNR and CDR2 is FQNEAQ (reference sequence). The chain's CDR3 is CASSPIRSTEAFF. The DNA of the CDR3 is TGTGCCAGCAGTCCCATTCGGAGCACTGAAGCTTTCTTT.

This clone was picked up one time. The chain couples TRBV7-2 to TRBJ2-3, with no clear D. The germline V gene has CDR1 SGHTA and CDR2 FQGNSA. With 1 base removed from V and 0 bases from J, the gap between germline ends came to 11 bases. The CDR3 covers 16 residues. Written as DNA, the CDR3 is TGTGCCAGCAGCTTAGGGGTGGGCACTAGCACAGATACGCAGTATTTT. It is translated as CASSLGVGTSTDTQYF. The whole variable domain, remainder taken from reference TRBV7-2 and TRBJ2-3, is GAGVSQSPSNKVTEKGKDVELRCDPISGHTALYWYRQSLGQGLEFLIYFQGNSAPDKSGLPSDRFSAERTGGSVSTLTIQRTQQEDSAVYLCASSLGVGTSTDTQYFGPGTRLTVL.

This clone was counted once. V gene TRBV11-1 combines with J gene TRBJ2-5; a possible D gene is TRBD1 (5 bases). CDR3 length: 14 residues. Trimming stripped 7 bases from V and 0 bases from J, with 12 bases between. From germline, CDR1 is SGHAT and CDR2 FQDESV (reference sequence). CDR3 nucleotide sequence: TGTGCCAGCAAGGGGTATGGGTACCAAGAGACCCAGTACTTC. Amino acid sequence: CASKGYGYQETQYF. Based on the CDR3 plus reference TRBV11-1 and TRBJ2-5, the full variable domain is EAEVAQSPRYKITEKSQAVAFWCDPISGHATLYWYRQILGQGPELLVQFQDESVVDDSQLPKDRFSAERLKGVDSTLKIQPAELGDSAMYLCASKGYGYQETQYFGPGTRLLVL.

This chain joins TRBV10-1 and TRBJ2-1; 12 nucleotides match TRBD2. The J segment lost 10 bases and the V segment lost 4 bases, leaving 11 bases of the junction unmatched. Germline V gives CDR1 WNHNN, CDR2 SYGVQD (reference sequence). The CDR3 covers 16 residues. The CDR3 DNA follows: TGCGCCAGCAGTGCCAACCTAGCGGGAGGGCCCCGGGAGCAGTTCTTC. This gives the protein CASSANLAGGPREQFF.

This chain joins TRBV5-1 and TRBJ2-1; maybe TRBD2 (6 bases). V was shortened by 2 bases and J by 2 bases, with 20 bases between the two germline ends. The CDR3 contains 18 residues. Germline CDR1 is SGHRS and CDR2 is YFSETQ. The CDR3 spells CASSFGQGLRRTYNEQFF. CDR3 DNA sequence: TGCGCCAGCAGCTTTGGGCAGGGACTCAGGAGAACCTACAATGAGCAGTTCTTC. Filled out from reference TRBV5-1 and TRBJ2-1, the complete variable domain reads KAGVTQTPRYLIKTRGQQVTLSCSPISGHRSVSWYQQTPGQGLQFLFEYFSETQRNKGNFPGRFSGRQFSNSRSEMNVSTLELGDSALYLCASSFGQGLRRTYNEQFFGPGTRLTVL.

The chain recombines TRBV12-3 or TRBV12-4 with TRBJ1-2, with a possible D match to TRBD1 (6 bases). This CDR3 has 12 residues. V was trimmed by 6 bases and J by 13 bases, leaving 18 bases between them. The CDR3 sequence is CASSQRGRALTF. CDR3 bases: TGTGCCAGCAGCCAGCGGGGGCGAGCGCTCACCTTC.

The CDR3 DNA sequence: TGTGCCAGCAGCGTGGAGGTCGGGGGGATTTCTGATACGCAGTATTTT. Residues: CASSVEVGGISDTQYF. The chain is built from TRBV9 and TRBJ2-3; 7 bases align to TRBD2. CDR3 length: 16 residues. The germline V gene has CDR1 SGDLS and CDR2 YYNGEE. J lost 6 bases, V lost 2 bases, and 12 bases had no gene match.

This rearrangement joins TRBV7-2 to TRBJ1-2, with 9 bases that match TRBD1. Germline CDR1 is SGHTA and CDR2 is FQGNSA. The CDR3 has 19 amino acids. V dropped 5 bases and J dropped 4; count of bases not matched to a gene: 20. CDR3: CASSLTLAYPGTGRYGYTF. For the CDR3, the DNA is TGTGCCAGCAGCCTAACCCTTGCTTACCCCGGGACAGGGCGCTATGGCTACACCTTC.

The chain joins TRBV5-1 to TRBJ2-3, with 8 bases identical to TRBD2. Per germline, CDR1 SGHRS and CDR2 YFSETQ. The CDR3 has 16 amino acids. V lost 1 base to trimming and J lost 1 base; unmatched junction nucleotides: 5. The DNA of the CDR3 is TGCGCCAGCAGCTTGAGCAGCGGGAGTGGCACAGATACGCAGTATTTT. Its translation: CASSLSSGSGTDTQYF.

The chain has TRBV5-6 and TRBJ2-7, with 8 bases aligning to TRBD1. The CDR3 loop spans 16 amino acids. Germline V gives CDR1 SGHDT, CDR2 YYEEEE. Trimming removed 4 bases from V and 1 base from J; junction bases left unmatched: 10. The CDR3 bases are TGTGCCAGCAGCCCTTATCCGGGACAGGTATCCTACGAGCAGTACTTC. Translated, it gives CASSPYPGQVSYEQYF.

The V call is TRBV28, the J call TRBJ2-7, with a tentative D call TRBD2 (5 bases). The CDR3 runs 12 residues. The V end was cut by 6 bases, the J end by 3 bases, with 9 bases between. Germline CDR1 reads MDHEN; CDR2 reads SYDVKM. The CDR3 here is CASRHGVYEQYF. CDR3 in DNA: TGTGCCAGCAGGCACGGGGTCTACGAGCAGTACTTC.

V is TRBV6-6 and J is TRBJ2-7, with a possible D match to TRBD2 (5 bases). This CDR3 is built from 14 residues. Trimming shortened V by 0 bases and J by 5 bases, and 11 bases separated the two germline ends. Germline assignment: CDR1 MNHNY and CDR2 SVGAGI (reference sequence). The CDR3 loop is CASSYSRETHEQYF. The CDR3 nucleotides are TGTGCCAGCAGTTACTCGAGGGAGACCCACGAGCAGTACTTC.

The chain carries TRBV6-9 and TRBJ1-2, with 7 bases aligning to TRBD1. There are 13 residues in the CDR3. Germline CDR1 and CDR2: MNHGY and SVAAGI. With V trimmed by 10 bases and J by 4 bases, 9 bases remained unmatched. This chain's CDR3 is CATRPRDSYGYTF. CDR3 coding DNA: TGTGCCACCAGACCCAGGGACAGCTATGGCTACACCTTC.

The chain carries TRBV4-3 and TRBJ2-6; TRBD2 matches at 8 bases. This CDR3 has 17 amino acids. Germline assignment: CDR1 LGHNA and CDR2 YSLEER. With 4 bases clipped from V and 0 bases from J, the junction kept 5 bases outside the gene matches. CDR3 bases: TGCGCCAGCAGCCCCTTAGCGGGACCCTCTGGGGCCAACGTCCTGACTTTC. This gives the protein CASSPLAGPSGANVLTF.

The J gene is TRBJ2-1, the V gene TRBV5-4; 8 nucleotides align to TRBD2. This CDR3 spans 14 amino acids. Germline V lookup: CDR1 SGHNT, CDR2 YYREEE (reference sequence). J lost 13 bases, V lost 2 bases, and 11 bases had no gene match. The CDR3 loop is CASSLSGRGFEQFF. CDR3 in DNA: TGTGCCAGCAGCTTAAGCGGGAGAGGTTTCGAACAGTTCTTC.